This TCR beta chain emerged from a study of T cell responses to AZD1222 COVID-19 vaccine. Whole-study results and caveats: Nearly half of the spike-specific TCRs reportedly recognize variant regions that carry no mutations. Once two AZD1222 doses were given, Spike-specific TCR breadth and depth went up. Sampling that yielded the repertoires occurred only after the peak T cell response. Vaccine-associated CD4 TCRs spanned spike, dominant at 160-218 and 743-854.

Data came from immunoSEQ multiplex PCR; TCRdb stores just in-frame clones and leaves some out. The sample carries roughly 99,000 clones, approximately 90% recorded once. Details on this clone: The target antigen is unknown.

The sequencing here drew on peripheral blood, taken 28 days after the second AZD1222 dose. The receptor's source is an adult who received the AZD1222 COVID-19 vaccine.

DNA for the CDR3: TGTGCCAGCAGCTTAGGGCGGACAGCCATTCAGTACTTC. It translates to CASSLGRTAIQYF. The chain has TRBV11-3 and TRBJ2-4; tentatively, D is TRBD1 (6 bases). V lost 1 base and J 9 bases, leaving 10 bases between the germline ends. This CDR3 is 13 amino acids long. Germline V gives CDR1 SGHNT, CDR2 YENEEA.